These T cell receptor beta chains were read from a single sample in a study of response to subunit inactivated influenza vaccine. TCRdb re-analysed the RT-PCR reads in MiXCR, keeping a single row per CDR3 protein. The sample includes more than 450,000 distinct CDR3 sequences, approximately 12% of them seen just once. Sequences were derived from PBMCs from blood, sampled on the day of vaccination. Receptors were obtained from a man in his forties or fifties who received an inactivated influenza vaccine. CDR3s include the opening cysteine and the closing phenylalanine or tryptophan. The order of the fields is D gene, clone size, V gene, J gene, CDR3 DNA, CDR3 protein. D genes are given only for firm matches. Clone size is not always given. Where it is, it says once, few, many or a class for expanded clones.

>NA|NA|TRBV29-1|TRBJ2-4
TGCAGCGCCGGGACTGGGGTAAAAAACATTCAGTACTTC
CSAGTGVKNIQYF
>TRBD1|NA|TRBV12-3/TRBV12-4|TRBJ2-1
TGTGCCAGCAGCTTAACCGGTGGACAGGGAAATGAGCAGTTCTTC
CASSLTGGQGNEQFF
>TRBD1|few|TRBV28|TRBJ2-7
TGTGCCAGCAAATTTGGGTACAGGGGGCGTAACGAGCAGTACTTC
CASKFGYRGRNEQYF
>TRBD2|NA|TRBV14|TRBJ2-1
TGTGCCAGCAGCCAAGGACGGACTAGCGCCTACAATGAGCAGTTCTTC
CASSQGRTSAYNEQFF
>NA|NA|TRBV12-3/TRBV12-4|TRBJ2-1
TGTGCCAGCAGTGGCGGACTATTCAATGAGCAGTTCTTC
CASSGGLFNEQFF
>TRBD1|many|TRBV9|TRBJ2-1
TGTGCCAGCAGCGTAGAACACGGGACAGGGAGGAATGAGCAGTTCTTC
CASSVEHGTGRNEQFF
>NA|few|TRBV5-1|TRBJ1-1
TGCGCCAGCAGCCCAATGATGGACAAGAACACTGAAGCTTTCTTT
CASSPMMDKNTEAFF
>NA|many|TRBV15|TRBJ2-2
TGTGCCACCAGCAGAGATACGACCGGGGAGCTGTTTTTT
CATSRDTTGELFF
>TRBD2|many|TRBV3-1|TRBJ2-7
TGTGCCAGCAGCCAAGAGCGACTAGCGGGAGACGAGCAGTACTTC
CASSQERLAGDEQYF
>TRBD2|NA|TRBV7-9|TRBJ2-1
TGTGCCAGCCCCCCCCGGACTAGCGGGAATAGTGAGCAGTTCTTC
CASPPRTSGNSEQFF
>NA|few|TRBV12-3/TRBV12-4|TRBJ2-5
TGTGCCAGCAGAGACAGCACCAGGGAGACCCAGTACTTC
CASRDSTRETQYF
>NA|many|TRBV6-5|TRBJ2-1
TGTGCCAGCAGTTACTCCCCTCCAGCGGAGTTCTACAATGAGCAGTTCTTC
CASSYSPPAEFYNEQFF